This T cell receptor (beta chain) derives from a study of control samples from healthy donors and cancer patients. Clones were sequenced by immunoSEQ multiplex PCR, and TCRdb holds only the in-frame ones, with some missing. The profile shows around 84,000 clones, roughly 91% of them singletons. The CDR3 loop spans 14 amino acids. The germline CDR1 and CDR2 sequences are MNHEY and SMNVEV (reference sequence). V lost 6 bases to trimming and J lost 3 bases; unmatched junction nucleotides: 3. This sequence was found in a man aged 25-45 years in good health. Sequenced: blood. The chain couples TRBV27 to TRBJ2-7, with 12 bases matching TRBD2. The CDR3 loop is CASRSGLAGYEQYF. Here the CDR3 DNA reads TGTGCCAGCAGGTCGGGACTAGCGGGCTACGAGCAGTACTTC.